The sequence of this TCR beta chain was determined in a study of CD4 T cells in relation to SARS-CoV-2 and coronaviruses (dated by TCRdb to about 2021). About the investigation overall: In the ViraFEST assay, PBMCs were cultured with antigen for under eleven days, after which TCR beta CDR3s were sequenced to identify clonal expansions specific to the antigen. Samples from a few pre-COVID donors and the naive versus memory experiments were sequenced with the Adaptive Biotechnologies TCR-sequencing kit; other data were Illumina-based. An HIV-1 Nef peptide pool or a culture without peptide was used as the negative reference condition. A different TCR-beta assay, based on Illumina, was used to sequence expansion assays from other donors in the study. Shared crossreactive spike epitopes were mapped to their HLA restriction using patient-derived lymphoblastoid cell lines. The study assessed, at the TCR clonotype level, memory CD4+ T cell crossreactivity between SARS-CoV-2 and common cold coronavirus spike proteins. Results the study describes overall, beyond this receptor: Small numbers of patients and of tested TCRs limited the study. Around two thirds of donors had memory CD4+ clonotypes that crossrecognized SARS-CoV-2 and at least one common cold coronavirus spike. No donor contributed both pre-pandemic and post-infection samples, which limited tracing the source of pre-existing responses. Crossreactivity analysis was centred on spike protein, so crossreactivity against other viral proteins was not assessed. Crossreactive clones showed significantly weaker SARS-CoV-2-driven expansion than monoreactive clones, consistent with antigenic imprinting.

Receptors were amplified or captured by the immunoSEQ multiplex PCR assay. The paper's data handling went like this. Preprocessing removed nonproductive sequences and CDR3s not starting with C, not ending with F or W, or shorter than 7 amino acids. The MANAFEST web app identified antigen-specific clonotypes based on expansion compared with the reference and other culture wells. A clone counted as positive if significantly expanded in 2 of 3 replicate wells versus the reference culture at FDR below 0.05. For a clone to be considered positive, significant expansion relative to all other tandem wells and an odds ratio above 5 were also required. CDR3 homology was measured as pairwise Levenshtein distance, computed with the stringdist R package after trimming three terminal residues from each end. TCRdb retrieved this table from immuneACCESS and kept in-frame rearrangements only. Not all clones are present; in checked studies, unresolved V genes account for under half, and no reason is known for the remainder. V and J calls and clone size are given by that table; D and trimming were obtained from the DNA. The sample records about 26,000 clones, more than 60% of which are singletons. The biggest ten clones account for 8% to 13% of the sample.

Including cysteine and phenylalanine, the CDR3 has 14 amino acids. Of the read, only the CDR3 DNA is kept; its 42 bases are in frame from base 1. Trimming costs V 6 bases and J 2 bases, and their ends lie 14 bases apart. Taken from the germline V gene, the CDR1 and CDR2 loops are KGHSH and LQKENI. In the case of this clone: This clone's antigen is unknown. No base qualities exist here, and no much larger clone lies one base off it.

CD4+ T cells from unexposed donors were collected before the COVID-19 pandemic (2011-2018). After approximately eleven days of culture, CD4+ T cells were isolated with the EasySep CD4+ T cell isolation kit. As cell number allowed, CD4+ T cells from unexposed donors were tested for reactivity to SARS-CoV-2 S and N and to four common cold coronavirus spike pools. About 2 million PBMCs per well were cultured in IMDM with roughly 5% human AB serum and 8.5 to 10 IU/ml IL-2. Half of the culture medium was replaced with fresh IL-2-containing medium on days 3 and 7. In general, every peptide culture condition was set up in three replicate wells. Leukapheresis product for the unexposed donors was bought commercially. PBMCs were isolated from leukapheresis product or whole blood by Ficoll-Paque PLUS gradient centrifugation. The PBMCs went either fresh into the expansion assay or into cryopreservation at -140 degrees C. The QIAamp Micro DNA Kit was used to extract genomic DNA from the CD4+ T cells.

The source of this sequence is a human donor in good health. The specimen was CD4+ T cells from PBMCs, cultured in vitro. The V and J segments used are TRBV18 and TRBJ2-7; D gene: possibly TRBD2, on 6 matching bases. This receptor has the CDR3 CASSGRDSAYEQYF. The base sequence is TGTGCCAGCTCCGGACGGGACTCGGCCTACGAGCAGTACTTC.